This T cell receptor beta chain was recovered during a study of cytomegalovirus exposure and HLA in healthy donors. This clone occurred a few times. Its antigen is unknown. Overall study results and limits: TCR beta chains associated with HLA were, in a later analysis, more clonally expanded than equally common others. Being indistinguishable, some V segments were excluded, TRBV6-2 and TRBV6-3 among them.

The PCR ran on 60 Vbeta and 13 Jbeta primers. Profiling relied on immunoSEQ multiplex PCR, and the TCRdb table lists in-frame clones only, not all of them. The sample lists 120,000 or so clones; roughly three quarters were seen once. Per germline, CDR1 SGHRS and CDR2 YFSETQ. The CDR3 covers 14 residues. V was pared by 7 bases and J by 6 bases, with 8 bases of the junction left unmatched. This sequence originates from a young man in good health and CMV-seronegative. This chain links TRBV5-1 with TRBJ2-2, with TRBD2 matching over 8 bases. The sequenced sample was PBMCs. In DNA, the CDR3 is TGCGCCAGCGACCGGGGGGGGGCCGCCGGGGAGCTGTTTTTT. This encodes CASDRGGAAGELFF.